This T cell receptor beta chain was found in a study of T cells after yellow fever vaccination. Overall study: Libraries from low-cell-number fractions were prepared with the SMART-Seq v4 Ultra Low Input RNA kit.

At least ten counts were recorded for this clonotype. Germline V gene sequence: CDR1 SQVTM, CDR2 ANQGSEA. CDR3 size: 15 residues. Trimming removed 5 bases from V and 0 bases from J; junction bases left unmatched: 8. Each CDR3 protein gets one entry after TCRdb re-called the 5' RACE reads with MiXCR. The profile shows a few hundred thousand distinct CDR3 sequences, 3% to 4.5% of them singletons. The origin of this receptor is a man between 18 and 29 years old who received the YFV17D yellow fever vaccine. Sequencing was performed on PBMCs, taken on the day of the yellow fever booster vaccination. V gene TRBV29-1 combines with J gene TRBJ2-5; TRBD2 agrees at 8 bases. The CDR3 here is CSVRGQRGNQETQYF. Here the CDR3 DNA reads TGCAGCGTTCGGGGTCAGCGGGGGAACCAAGAGACCCAGTACTTC.